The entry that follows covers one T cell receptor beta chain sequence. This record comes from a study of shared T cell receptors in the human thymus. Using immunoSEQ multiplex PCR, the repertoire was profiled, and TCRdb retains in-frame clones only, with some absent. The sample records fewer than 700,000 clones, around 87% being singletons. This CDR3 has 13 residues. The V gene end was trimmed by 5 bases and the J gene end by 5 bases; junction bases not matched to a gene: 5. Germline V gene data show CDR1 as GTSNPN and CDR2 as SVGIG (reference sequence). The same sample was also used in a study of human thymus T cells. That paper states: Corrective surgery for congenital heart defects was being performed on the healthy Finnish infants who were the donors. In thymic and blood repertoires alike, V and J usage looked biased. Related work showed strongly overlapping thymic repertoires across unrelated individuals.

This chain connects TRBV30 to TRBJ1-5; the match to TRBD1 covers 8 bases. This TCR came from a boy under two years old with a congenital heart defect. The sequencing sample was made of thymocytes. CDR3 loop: CAWDRGGDQPQHF. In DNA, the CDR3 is TGTGCCTGGGACAGGGGAGGCGATCAGCCCCAGCATTTT.